This paragraph covers one T cell receptor (beta chain) sequence. The target antigen is unknown. 60 Vbeta and 13 Jbeta primers were used in PCR. Data came from immunoSEQ multiplex PCR; TCRdb stores just in-frame clones and leaves some out. The table records tens of thousands of clones, roughly four fifths of them present only once. The V gene end was trimmed by 6 bases and the J gene end by 6 bases; junction bases not matched to a gene: 3. This CDR3 comprises 14 residues. Per the germline V gene, CDR1 is MNHNY and CDR2 is SVGAGI (reference sequence). This record belongs to a study of cytomegalovirus exposure and HLA in healthy donors. Study-level points and caveats: It was reported in a later analysis that an Asian-associated ancestry cluster showed fewer N-insertions than the roughly 670-donor mean. Reportedly, HLA-A and HLA-B alleles of most subjects were accurately predicted from TCR beta. Analysis performed later found 15,000 or so TCR beta sequences associated with HLA alleles at 0.05 false discovery rate.

This clonotype originated in a male donor in good health and CMV-seropositive. V and J are TRBV6-6 and TRBJ1-6; 9 nucleotides match TRBD1. Sequencing input: PBMCs. The CDR3 spells CASSTQGANSPLHF. CDR3 DNA sequence: TGTGCCAGCAGCACACAGGGGGCTAATTCACCCCTCCACTTT.